This T cell receptor (beta chain) derives from a study of CD8+ T cells in alopecia areata. Alopecia areata patients provided lesional scalp punch biopsies and peripheral blood. It was cDNA, reverse transcribed from extracted RNA, that served as the sequencing template. The table came from immunoSEQ multiplex PCR; TCRdb's copy has only in-frame clones and leaves some out. The sample consists of 100,000 to 150,000 clones, 45% to 65% of them appearing once. This CDR3 spans 16 amino acids. CDR1 and CDR2 from the germline V gene are SGHDN and FVKESK. The V end lost 4 bases, the J end lost 3 bases, and 18 bases lay between the germline ends.

The chain recombines TRBV14 with TRBJ1-1, with D possibly TRBD1 on 6 matching bases. The sequence came from a human donor with alopecia areata. Sequenced material: CD4+ T cells sorted from blood, taken at week 0. The CDR3 DNA is TGTGCCAGCAGCCCCTGGGTTTGGGGGGCAGACACTGAAGCTTTCTTT. Translation gives CASSPWVWGADTEAFF.